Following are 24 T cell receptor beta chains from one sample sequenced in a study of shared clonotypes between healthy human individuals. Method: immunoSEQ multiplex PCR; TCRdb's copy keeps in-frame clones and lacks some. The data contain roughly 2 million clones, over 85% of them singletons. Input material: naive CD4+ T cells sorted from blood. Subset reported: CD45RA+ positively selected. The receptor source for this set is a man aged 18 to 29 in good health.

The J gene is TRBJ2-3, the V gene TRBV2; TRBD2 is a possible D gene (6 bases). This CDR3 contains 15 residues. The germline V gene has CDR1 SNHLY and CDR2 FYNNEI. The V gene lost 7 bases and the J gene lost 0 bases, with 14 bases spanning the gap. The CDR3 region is CASKLALTSTDTQYF. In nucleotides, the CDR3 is TGTGCCAGCAAACTAGCCCTAACTAGCACAGATACGCAGTATTTT.

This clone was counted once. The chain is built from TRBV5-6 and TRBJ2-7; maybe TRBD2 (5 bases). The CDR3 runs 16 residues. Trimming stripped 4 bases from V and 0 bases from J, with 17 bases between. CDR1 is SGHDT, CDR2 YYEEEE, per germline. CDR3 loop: CASSGIGLMNSYEQYF. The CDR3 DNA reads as TGTGCCAGCAGCGGAATCGGACTGATGAACTCCTACGAGCAGTACTTC. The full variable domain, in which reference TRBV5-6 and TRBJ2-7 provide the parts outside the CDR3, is DAGVTQSPTHLIKTRGQQVTLRCSPKSGHDTVSWYQQALGQGPQFIFQYYEEEERQRGNFPDRFSGHQFPNYSSELNVNALLLGDSALYLCASSGIGLMNSYEQYFGPGTRLTVT.

As DNA, the CDR3 is TGTGCCAGCAGTGAGCGGGGGCAGGGTCTTACAGATACGCAGTATTTT. Its protein is CASSERGQGLTDTQYF. V and J are TRBV6-1 and TRBJ2-3; the D gene is possibly TRBD2 (7 bases). The CDR3 covers 16 residues. V shed 3 bases and J shed 3 bases, with 16 bases lying between them. In germline, CDR1 is MNHNS, CDR2 SASEGT.

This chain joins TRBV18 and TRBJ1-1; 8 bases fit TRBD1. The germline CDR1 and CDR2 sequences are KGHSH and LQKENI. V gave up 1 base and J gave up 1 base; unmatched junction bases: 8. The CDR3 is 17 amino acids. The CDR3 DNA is TGTGCCAGCTCACCACTCGGGACAGGTGGAAAGAACACTGAAGCTTTCTTT. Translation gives CASSPLGTGGKNTEAFF.

CDR3 DNA: TGTGCCAGTAGTATAGATCCCCCCATGATCAATCAGCCCCAGCATTTT. This sequence encodes CASSIDPPMINQPQHF. The chain recombines TRBV19 with TRBJ1-5; no reliable D call. Trimming took 0 bases from V and 3 from J, leaving 12 bases between them. The CDR3 runs to 16 residues. Germline CDR1 LNHDA, CDR2 SQIVND (reference sequence). The variable domain in full, completed from reference TRBV19 and TRBJ1-5, reads DGGITQSPKYLFRKEGQNVTLSCEQNLNHDAMYWYRQDPGQGLRLIYYSQIVNDFQKGDIAEGYSVSREKKESFPLTVTSAQKNPTAFYLCASSIDPPMINQPQHFGDGTRLSIL.

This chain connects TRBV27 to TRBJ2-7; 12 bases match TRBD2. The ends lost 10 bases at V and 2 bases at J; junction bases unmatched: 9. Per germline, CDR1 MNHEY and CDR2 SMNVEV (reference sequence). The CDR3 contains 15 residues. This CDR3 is CATSDRTSGTYEQYF. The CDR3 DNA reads TGTGCCACGTCCGATCGGACTAGCGGGACCTACGAGCAGTACTTC.

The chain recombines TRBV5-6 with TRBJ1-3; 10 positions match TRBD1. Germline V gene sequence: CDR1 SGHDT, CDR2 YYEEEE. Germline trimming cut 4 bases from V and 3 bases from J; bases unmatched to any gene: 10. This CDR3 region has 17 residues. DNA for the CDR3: TGTGCCAGCAGCCTAGGGACAGGGGTTAACTTTGGAAACACCATATATTTT. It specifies CASSLGTGVNFGNTIYF. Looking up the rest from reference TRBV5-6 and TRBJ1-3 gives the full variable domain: DAGVTQSPTHLIKTRGQQVTLRCSPKSGHDTVSWYQQALGQGPQFIFQYYEEEERQRGNFPDRFSGHQFPNYSSELNVNALLLGDSALYLCASSLGTGVNFGNTIYFGEGSWLTVV.

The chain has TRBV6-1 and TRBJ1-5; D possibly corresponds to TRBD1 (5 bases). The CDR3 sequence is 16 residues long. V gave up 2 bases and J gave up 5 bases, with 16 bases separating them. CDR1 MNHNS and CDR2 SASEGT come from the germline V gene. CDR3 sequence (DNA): TGTGCCAGCAGTGAACAACCAGGGACCATCGATCAGCCCCAGCATTTT. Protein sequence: CASSEQPGTIDQPQHF.

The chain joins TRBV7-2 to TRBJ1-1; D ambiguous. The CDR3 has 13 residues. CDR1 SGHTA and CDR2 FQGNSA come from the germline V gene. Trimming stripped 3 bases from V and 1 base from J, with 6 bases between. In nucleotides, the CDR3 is TGTGCCAGCAGCTTTGAGGGGAACACTGAAGCTTTCTTT. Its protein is CASSFEGNTEAFF.

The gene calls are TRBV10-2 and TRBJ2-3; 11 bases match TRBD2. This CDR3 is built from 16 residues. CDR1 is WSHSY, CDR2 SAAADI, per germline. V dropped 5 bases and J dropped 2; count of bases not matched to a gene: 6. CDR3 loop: CASSLGTSGLTDTQYF. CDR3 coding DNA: TGCGCCAGCAGTCTCGGGACTAGCGGCCTCACAGATACGCAGTATTTT.

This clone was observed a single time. This chain's CDR3 is CATSRPGLARYNEQFF. The CDR3 DNA sequence: TGTGCCACCAGCAGACCGGGACTAGCGAGATACAATGAGCAGTTCTTC. The V gene is TRBV15, the J gene TRBJ2-1; 10 nucleotides align to TRBD2. The CDR3 consists of 16 residues. Looked up from germline, CDR1 is LNHNV and CDR2 is YYDKDF (reference sequence). With V trimmed by 2 bases and J by 4 bases, 5 bases remained unmatched.

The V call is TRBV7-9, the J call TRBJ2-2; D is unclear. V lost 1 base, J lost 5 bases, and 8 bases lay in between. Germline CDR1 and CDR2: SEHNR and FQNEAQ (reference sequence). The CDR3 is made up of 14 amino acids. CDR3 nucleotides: TGTGCCAGCAGCTTAGGATTCGGGACCGGGGAGCTGTTTTTT. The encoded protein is CASSLGFGTGELFF.

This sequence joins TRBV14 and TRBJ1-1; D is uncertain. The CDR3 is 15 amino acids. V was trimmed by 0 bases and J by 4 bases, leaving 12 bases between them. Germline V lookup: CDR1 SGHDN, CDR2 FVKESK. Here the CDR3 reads CASSQDHGKVTEAFF. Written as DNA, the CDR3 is TGTGCCAGCAGCCAAGATCACGGTAAGGTCACTGAAGCTTTCTTT. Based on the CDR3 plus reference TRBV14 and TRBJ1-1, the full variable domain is EAGVTQFPSHSVIEKGQTVTLRCDPISGHDNLYWYRRVMGKEIKFLLHFVKESKQDESGMPNNRFLAERTGGTYSTLKVQPAELEDSGVYFCASSQDHGKVTEAFFGQGTRLTVV.

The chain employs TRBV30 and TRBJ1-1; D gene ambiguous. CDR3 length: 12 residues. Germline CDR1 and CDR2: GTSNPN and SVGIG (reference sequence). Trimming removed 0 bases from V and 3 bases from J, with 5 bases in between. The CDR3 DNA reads TGTGCCTGGAGTGTGAAGCACACTGAAGCTTTCTTT. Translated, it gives CAWSVKHTEAFF.

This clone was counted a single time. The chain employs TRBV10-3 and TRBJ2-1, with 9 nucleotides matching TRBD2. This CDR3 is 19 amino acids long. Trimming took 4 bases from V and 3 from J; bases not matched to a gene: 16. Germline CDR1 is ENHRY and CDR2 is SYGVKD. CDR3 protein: CAISVEGSGSPLLYNEQFF. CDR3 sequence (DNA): TGTGCCATCAGTGTTGAGGGTAGCGGGAGCCCTCTCCTCTACAATGAGCAGTTCTTC.

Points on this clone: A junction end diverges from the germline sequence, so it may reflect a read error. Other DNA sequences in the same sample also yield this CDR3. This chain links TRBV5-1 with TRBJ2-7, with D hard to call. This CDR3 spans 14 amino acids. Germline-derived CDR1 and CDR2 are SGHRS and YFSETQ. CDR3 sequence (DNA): TGCGCCAGCAGTTTGGTTCCAGGCTCCTACGAGCAGTACTTC. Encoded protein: CASSLVPGSYEQYF.

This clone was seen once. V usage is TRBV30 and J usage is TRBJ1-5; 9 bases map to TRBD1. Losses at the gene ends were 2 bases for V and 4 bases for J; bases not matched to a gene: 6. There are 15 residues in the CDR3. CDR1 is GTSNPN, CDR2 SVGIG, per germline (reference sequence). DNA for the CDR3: TGTGCCTGGAGTAAAACCGGGACAGGGAATCAGCCCCAGCATTTT. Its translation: CAWSKTGTGNQPQHF. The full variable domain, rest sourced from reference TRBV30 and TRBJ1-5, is SQTIHQWPATLVQPVGSPLSLECTVEGTSNPNLYWYRQAAGRGLQLLFYSVGIGQISSEVPQNLSASRPQDRQFILSSKKLLLSDSGFYLCAWSKTGTGNQPQHFGDGTRLSIL.

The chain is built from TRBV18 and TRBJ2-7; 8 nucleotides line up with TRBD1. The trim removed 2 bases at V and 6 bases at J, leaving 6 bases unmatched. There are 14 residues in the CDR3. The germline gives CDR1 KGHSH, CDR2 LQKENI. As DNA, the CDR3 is TGTGCCAGCTCACCATTGACAGGGGAGAGCGAGCAGTACTTC. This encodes CASSPLTGESEQYF.

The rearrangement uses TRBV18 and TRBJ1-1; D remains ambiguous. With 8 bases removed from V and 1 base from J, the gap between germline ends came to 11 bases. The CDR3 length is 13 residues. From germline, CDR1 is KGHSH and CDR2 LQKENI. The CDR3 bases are TGTGCCAGCCAGATTAGAACGAACACTGAAGCTTTCTTT. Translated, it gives CASQIRTNTEAFF.

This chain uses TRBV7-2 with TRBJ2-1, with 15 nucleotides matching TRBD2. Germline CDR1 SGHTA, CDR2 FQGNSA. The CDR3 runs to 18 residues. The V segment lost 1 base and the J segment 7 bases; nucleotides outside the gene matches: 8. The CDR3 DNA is TGTGCCAGCAGCTTAGTAAAGGCAGGGACTAGCGGGAGGAATGAGCAGTTCTTC. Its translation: CASSLVKAGTSGRNEQFF.

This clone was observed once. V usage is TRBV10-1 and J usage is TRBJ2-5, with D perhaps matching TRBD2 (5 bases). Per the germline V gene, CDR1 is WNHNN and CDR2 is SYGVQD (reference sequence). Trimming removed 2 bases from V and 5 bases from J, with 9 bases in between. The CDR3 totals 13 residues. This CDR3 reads CASSEAGLETQYF. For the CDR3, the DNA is TGCGCCAGCAGTGAGGCCGGACTGGAGACCCAGTACTTC.

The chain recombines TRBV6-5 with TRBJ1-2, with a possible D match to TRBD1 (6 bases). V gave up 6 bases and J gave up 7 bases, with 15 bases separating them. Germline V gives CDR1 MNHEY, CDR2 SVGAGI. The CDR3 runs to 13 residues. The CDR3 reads CASRFDRKFGYTF. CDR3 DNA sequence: TGTGCCAGCAGATTCGACAGGAAATTTGGCTACACCTTC.

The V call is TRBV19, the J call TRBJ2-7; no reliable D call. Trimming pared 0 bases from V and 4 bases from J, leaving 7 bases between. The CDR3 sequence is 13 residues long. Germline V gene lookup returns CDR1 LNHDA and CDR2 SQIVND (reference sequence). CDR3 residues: CASSIEKRYEQYF. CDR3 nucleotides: TGTGCCAGTAGTATAGAGAAGAGGTACGAGCAGTACTTC.

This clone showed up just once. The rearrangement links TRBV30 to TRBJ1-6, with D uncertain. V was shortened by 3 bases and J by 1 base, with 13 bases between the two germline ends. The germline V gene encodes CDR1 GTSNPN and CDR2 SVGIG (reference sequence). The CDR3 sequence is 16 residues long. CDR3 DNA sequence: TGTGCCTGGAGCGGCCCCGGCGGGTCCTATAATTCACCCCTCCACTTT. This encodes CAWSGPGGSYNSPLHF.